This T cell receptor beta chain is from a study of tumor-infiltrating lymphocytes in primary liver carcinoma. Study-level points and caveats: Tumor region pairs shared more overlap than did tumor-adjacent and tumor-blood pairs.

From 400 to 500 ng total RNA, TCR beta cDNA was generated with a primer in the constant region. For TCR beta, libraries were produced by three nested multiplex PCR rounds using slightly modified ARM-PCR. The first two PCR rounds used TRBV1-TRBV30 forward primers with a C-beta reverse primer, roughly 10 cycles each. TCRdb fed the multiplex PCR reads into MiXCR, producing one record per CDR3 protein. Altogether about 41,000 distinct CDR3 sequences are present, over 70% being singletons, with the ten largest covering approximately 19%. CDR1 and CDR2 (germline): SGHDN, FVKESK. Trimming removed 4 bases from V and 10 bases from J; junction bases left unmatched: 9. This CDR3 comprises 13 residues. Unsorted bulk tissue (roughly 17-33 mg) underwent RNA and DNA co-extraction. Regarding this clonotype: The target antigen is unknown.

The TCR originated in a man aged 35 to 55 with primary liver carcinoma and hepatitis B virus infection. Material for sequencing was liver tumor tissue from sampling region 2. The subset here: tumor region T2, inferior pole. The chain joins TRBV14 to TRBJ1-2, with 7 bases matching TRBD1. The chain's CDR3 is CASSPRQGEDYTF. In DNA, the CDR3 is TGTGCCAGCAGCCCCCGACAGGGCGAAGACTACACCTTC.